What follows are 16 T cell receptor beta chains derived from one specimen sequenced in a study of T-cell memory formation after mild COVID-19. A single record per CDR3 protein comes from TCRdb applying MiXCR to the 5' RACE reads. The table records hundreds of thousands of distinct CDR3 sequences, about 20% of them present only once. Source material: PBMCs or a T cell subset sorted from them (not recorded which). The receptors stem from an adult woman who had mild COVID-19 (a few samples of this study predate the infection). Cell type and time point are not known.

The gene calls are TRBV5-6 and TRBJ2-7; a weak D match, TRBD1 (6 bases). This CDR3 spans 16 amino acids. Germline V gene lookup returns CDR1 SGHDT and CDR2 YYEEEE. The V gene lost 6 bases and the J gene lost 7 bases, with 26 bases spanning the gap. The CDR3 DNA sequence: TGTGCCAGCACCCCGGAGAGGGGGACGGCCGATGGAGAGCAGTACTTC. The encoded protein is CASTPERGTADGEQYF.

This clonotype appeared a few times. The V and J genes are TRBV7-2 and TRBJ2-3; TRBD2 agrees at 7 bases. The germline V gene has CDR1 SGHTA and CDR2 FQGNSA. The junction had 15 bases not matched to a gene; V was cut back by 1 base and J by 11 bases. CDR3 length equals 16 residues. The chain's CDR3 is CASSLGGSVWEGLQYF. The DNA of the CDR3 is TGTGCCAGCAGCTTAGGGGGGAGTGTCTGGGAGGGGTTGCAGTATTTT.

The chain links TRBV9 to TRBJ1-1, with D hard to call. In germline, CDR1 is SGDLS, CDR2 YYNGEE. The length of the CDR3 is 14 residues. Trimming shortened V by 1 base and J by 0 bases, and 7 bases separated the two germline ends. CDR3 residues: CASSVTVVNTEAFF. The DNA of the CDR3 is TGTGCCAGCAGCGTAACGGTAGTGAACACTGAAGCTTTCTTT.

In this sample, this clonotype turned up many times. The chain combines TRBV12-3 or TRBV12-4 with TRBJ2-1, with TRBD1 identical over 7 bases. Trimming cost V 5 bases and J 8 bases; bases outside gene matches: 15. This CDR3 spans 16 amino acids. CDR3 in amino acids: CASSMGQFPASYEQFF. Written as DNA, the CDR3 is TGTGCCAGCAGTATGGGACAGTTCCCCGCATCATATGAGCAGTTCTTC.

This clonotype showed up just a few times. CDR3 nucleotide sequence: TGTGCCAGCTCACCCAGGGATTTGAACACTGAAGCTTTCTTT. Translation gives CASSPRDLNTEAFF. The chain joins TRBV18 to TRBJ1-1; D possibly corresponds to TRBD1 (5 bases). The V gene's germline CDR1 is KGHSH and CDR2 LQKENI. V was cut by 3 bases and J by 0 bases, with 8 bases left in between. The CDR3 contains 14 residues.

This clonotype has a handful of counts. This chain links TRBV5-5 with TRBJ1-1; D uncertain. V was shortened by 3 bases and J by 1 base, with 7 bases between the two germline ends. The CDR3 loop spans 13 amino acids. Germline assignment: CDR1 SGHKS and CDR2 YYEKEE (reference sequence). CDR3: CASSSAPNTEAFF. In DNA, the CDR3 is TGTGCCAGCAGCTCAGCCCCGAACACTGAAGCTTTCTTT.

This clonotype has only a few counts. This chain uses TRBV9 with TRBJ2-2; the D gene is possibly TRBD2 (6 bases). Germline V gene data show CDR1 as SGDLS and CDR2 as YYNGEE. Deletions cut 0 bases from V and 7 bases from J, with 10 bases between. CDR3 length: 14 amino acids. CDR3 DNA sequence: TGTGCCAGCAGCGTAGCTTTGACTAGCGGGGAGCTGTTTTTT. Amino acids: CASSVALTSGELFF.

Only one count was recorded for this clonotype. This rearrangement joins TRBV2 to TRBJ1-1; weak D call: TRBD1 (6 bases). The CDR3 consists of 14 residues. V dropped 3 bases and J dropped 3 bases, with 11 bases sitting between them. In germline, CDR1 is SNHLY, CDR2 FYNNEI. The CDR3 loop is CASSDSGAHTEAFF. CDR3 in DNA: TGTGCCAGCAGTGATTCGGGGGCCCACACTGAAGCTTTCTTT.

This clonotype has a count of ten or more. This CDR3 reads CASSQADNEQFF. CDR3 nucleotides: TGTGCCAGCAGCCAAGCGGACAATGAGCAGTTCTTC. This sequence joins TRBV4-2 and TRBJ2-1; D is ambiguous. From germline, CDR1 is LGHNA and CDR2 YNFKEQ. The V gene lost 1 base and the J gene lost 5 bases, with 3 bases spanning the gap. This CDR3 is 12 amino acids long.

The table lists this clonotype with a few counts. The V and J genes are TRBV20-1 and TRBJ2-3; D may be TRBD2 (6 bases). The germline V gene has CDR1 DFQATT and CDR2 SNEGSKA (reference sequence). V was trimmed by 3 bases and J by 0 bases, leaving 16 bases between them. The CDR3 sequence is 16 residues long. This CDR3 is CSASRGGISSTDTQYF. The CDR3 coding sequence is TGCAGTGCTAGTCGCGGCGGGATCTCTAGCACAGATACGCAGTATTTT.

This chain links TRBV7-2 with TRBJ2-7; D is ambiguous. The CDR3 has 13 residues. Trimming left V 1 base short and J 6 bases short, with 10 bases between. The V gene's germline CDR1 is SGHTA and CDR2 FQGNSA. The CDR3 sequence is CASSLDVPSEQYF. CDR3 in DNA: TGTGCCAGCAGCTTAGATGTCCCTTCCGAGCAGTACTTC.

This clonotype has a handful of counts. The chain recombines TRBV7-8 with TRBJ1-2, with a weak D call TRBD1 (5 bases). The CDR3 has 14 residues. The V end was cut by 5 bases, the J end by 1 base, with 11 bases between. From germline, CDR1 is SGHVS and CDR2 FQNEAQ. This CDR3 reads CASSLGASNYGYTF. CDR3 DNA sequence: TGTGCCAGCAGCCTAGGGGCTAGTAACTATGGCTACACCTTC.

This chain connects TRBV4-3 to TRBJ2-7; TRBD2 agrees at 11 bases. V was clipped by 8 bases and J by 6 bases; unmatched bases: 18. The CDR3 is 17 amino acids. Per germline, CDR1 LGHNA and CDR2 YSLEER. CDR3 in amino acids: CASASQLAGGPRSEQYF. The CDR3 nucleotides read TGCGCCAGCGCCTCCCAGCTAGCGGGAGGCCCTAGAAGCGAGCAGTACTTC.

The CDR3 DNA is TGTGCCAGCAGTTTAGGACGGACCGAGCAGTACTTC. It specifies CASSLGRTEQYF. The V gene is TRBV12-3 or TRBV12-4, the J gene TRBJ2-7, with no clear D. Trimming took 1 base from V and 6 from J, leaving 7 bases between them. CDR3 length equals 12 residues.

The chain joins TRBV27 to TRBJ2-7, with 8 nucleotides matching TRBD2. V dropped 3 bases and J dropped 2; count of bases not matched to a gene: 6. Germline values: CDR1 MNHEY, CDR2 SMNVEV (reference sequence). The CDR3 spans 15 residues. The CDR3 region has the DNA TGTGCCAGCAGTTTCCTGGCGGGAGGCGCCTACGAGCAGTACTTC. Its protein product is CASSFLAGGAYEQYF.

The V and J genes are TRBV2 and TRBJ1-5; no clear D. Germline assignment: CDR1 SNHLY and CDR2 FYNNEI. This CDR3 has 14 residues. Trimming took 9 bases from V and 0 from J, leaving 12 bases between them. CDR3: CARGDTYSNQPQHF. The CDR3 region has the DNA TGTGCCAGGGGAGACACATATAGCAATCAGCCCCAGCATTTT.